Sequencing of this T cell receptor (beta chain) was carried out in a study of blood T cell repertoires in COVID-19. CDR1 is SGHTA and CDR2 is FQGTGA in the germline V gene. This CDR3 region has 15 residues. V lost 5 bases, J lost 9 bases, and 10 bases stayed unmatched. This clone was observed once. The data were produced by immunoSEQ multiplex PCR, yet TCRdb's version contains in-frame clones alone and is incomplete. The sample has roughly 210,000 clones; around 90% are singletons. Material: peripheral blood. The V call is TRBV7-3, the J call TRBJ2-1; 10 positions match TRBD2. The receptor was derived from a man in his 70s with acute or convalescent COVID-19. This CDR3 reads CASSPSSGSTGEQFF. DNA for the CDR3: TGTGCCAGCAGCCCCTCTAGCGGGAGTACGGGTGAGCAGTTCTTC.